Listed here are 21 T cell receptor beta chains from one sample, sequenced in a study of OX40 agonist ivuxolimab in advanced cancers. Measured with immunoSEQ multiplex PCR; TCRdb has only the in-frame clones, and not every one. The sample has roughly 68,000 clones, about 83% seen once. The sample here was CD4+ or CD8+ T cells sorted from blood, taken in a trial of the OX40 agonist ivuxolimab. These receptor sequences come from an adult with an advanced solid tumor such as melanoma, head and neck, liver or kidney cancer.

This clone was seen more than once but under ten times. This specimen includes other DNA sequences encoding the same CDR3. The gene calls are TRBV11-2 and TRBJ2-1, with D possibly TRBD1 on 6 matching bases. The CDR3 consists of 15 residues. Germline lookup yields CDR1 SGHAT and CDR2 FQNNGV. Trimming stripped 0 bases from V and 4 bases from J, with 10 bases between. The DNA for the CDR3 is TGTGCCAGCAGCTTAGACAGGGGATCTTACAATGAGCAGTTCTTC. Translation gives CASSLDRGSYNEQFF.

The chain employs TRBV5-1 and TRBJ1-6; D is possibly TRBD1 (6 bases). This CDR3 comprises 14 residues. Between the trimmed V and J ends, which lost 2 bases and 8 bases, there was a span of 11 bases. The V gene's germline CDR1 is SGHRS and CDR2 YFSETQ. This CDR3 reads CASSLQGRDSPLHF. CDR3 coding DNA: TGCGCCAGCAGCTTACAGGGCAGGGATTCACCCCTCCACTTT.

The chain is built from TRBV10-1 and TRBJ2-3; D is uncertain. The CDR3 spans 15 residues. Germline CDR1 is WNHNN and CDR2 is SYGVQD (reference sequence). Trimming took off 5 bases at V and 1 base at J, with 13 bases between the two ends. This CDR3 reads CASSRPSVGTDTQYF. CDR3 in DNA: TGCGCCAGCAGTCGACCCAGCGTCGGCACAGATACGCAGTATTTT.

This rearrangement joins TRBV15 to TRBJ1-4, with D possibly being TRBD1 (6 bases). Trimming removed 0 bases at V and 0 bases at J, with 14 bases between. The CDR3 has 18 amino acids. Germline V CDR1 and CDR2: LNHNV, YYDKDF (reference sequence). The CDR3 region is CATSRDYQGGTTNEKLFF. The CDR3, as DNA: TGTGCCACCAGCAGAGATTATCAAGGGGGGACAACTAATGAAAAACTGTTTTTT.

This clone is deemed medium-sized (0.01 to 0.1%). The DNA for the CDR3 is TGTGCCAGCAGCGGACAGTTAGTTAACTATGGCTACACCTTC. It yields the protein CASSGQLVNYGYTF. The rearrangement uses TRBV11-2 and TRBJ1-2, with D tentatively TRBD1 (6 bases). The CDR3 contains 14 residues. V lost 5 bases and J lost 1, with 11 bases in between. CDR1 and CDR2 from the germline V gene are SGHAT and FQNNGV.

J is TRBJ1-6 and V is TRBV7-7; TRBD1 aligns across 7 bases. The CDR3 extends over 14 amino acids. After removal of 5 bases from V and 5 bases from J, the junction contained 3 bases not matched to a gene. Germline values: CDR1 SSHAT, CDR2 FNYEAQ (reference sequence). The CDR3 sequence: CASSRTGDNSPLHF. CDR3 nucleotide sequence: TGTGCCAGCAGCAGAACAGGGGATAATTCACCCCTCCACTTT.

In DNA form, the CDR3 reads TGTGCCAGCAGCCCGACAGGGGTCACCGGGGAGCTGTTTTTT. Protein product: CASSPTGVTGELFF. J is TRBJ2-2 and V is TRBV2, with 8 positions matching TRBD1. Germline CDR1 reads SNHLY; CDR2 reads FYNNEI. The length of the CDR3 is 14 residues. Trimming cost V 6 bases and J 4 bases; bases outside gene matches: 4.

The gene calls are TRBV2 and TRBJ1-3, with unresolved D. Trimming took off 6 bases at V and 1 base at J, with 10 bases between the two ends. Germline-derived CDR1 and CDR2 are SNHLY and FYNNEI. CDR3 length equals 14 residues. This CDR3 reads CASSGPNSGNTIYF. The CDR3 coding sequence is TGTGCCAGCAGCGGACCGAATTCTGGAAACACCATATATTTT.

The CDR3 bases are TGTGCCAGCAGTTTAAGGGAAGACTACGAGCAGTACTTC. Translated, it gives CASSLREDYEQYF. V usage is TRBV27 and J usage is TRBJ2-7, with no clear D. The V gene's germline CDR1 is MNHEY and CDR2 SMNVEV (reference sequence). This CDR3 comprises 13 residues. With 2 bases removed from V and 3 bases from J, the gap between germline ends came to 8 bases.

The CDR3 DNA reads as TGTGCCAGTAGTATAGATCCAGGGAAGGGGACTGAAGCTTTCTTT. Residues: CASSIDPGKGTEAFF. The V call is TRBV19, the J call TRBJ1-1, with D perhaps TRBD1 (5 bases). V dropped 0 bases and J dropped 5 bases, with 13 bases sitting between them. Germline-derived CDR1 and CDR2 are LNHDA and SQIVND (reference sequence). CDR3 length: 15 amino acids.

The genes are TRBV11-2 and TRBJ2-5, with TRBD1 identical over 9 bases. CDR3 length: 14 amino acids. Germline values: CDR1 SGHAT, CDR2 FQNNGV. The V segment lost 5 bases and the J segment 4 bases; nucleotides outside the gene matches: 5. The CDR3 loop is CASSPSTGGETQYF. The CDR3, as DNA: TGTGCCAGCAGCCCTTCGACAGGGGGAGAGACCCAGTACTTC. The full variable domain, completed using reference TRBV11-2 and TRBJ2-5, is EAGVAQSPRYKIIEKRQSVAFWCNPISGHATLYWYQQILGQGPKLLIQFQNNGVVDDSQLPKDRFSAERLKGVDSTLKIQPAKLEDSAVYLCASSPSTGGETQYFGPGTRLLVL.

The CDR3 DNA reads as TGTGCCAGCAGCAAGCGGGCTGGAAACACCATATATTTT. Amino acid sequence: CASSKRAGNTIYF. The rearrangement uses TRBV5-6 and TRBJ1-3; D remains unclear. The CDR3 contains 13 residues. The V gene's germline CDR1 is SGHDT and CDR2 YYEEEE. V dropped 4 bases and J dropped 2 bases, with 7 bases sitting between them.

V and J are TRBV5-1 and TRBJ1-6; 7 bases agree with TRBD1. V shed 4 bases, J shed 5 bases, and the junction held 6 bases outside the gene matches. The CDR3 is 15 amino acids. CDR1 is SGHRS, CDR2 YFSETQ, per germline. The CDR3 DNA follows: TGCGCCAGCAGCCCGGGGACAGCAGATAATTCACCCCTCCACTTT. It translates to CASSPGTADNSPLHF. The variable domain in full, with the rest retrieved from reference TRBV5-1 and TRBJ1-6, is KAGVTQTPRYLIKTRGQQVTLSCSPISGHRSVSWYQQTPGQGLQFLFEYFSETQRNKGNFPGRFSGRQFSNSRSEMNVSTLELGDSALYLCASSPGTADNSPLHFGNGTRLTVT.

CDR3 region: CASSLGRGERAYNEQFF. DNA for the CDR3: TGTGCCAGCAGCTTGGGGAGGGGAGAGCGGGCCTACAATGAGCAGTTCTTC. The rearrangement links TRBV5-6 to TRBJ2-1; perhaps TRBD2 as D (6 bases). This CDR3 is 17 amino acids long. Trimming shortened V by 0 bases and J by 2 bases, and 15 bases separated the two germline ends. Germline V gene data show CDR1 as SGHDT and CDR2 as YYEEEE.

This rearrangement joins TRBV9 to TRBJ1-1; D is undetermined. V was cut by 4 bases and J by 1 base, with 11 bases left in between. This CDR3 is 14 amino acids long. Germline CDR1 SGDLS, CDR2 YYNGEE. CDR3 sequence (DNA): TGTGCCAGCAGCCGGACGGAGAGGAACACTGAAGCTTTCTTT. Translated: CASSRTERNTEAFF.

V usage is TRBV30 and J usage is TRBJ2-1; D is uncertain. Germline CDR1 and CDR2: GTSNPN and SVGIG (reference sequence). With 0 bases removed from V and 12 bases from J, the gap between germline ends came to 18 bases. This CDR3 comprises 14 residues. CDR3 protein: CAWSVGSGQDWQFF. In DNA form, the CDR3 reads TGTGCCTGGAGTGTAGGGTCAGGTCAAGATTGGCAGTTCTTC.

J is TRBJ2-3 and V is TRBV29-1, with D possibly being TRBD1 (6 bases). Germline values: CDR1 SQVTM, CDR2 ANQGSEA. Trimming removed 3 bases from V and 5 bases from J, with 12 bases in between. CDR3 length: 13 residues. In DNA, the CDR3 is TGCAGCGTTGAGGTGGGGGCGGGAGATACGCAGTATTTT. Its translation is CSVEVGAGDTQYF.

The CDR3 nucleotides read TGTGCCAGCAGCCAACCAGGGAAAGAGACCCAGTACTTC. It encodes CASSQPGKETQYF. This chain links TRBV7-7 with TRBJ2-5, with D possibly TRBD1 on 5 matching bases. CDR3 length: 13 amino acids. The V gene lost 5 bases and the J gene lost 3 bases, with 10 bases spanning the gap. Germline CDR1 SSHAT, CDR2 FNYEAQ (reference sequence).

The V call is TRBV5-1, the J call TRBJ2-7, with D unclear. With 0 bases removed from V and 4 bases from J, the gap between germline ends came to 11 bases. Germline loops: CDR1 SGHRS, CDR2 YFSETQ. This CDR3 region has 14 residues. The DNA of the CDR3 is TGCGCCAGCAGCTTGGTAAGGGATCAGTACGAGCAGTACTTC. Protein sequence: CASSLVRDQYEQYF.

The chain couples TRBV29-1 to TRBJ1-4; TRBD1 matches 10 bases. The germline V gene has CDR1 SQVTM and CDR2 ANQGSEA. The CDR3 is 12 amino acids. The trim removed 6 bases at V and 7 bases at J, leaving 2 bases unmatched. CDR3 residues: CSVGTGVEKLFF. CDR3 DNA sequence: TGCAGCGTCGGGACAGGGGTTGAAAAACTGTTTTTT.

The CDR3 loop reads CASSLGGSGANVLTF. In nucleotides, the CDR3 is TGTGCCAGCAGCCTGGGAGGCTCTGGGGCCAACGTCCTGACTTTC. The chain employs TRBV7-7 and TRBJ2-6; maybe TRBD2 (6 bases). The CDR3 has 15 residues. Trimming cost V 5 bases and J 0 bases, with 8 bases left between them. In germline, CDR1 is SSHAT, CDR2 FNYEAQ (reference sequence).